What follows are 8 T cell receptor beta chains derived from one specimen sequenced in a study of cytomegalovirus exposure and HLA in healthy donors (dated by TCRdb to the late 2010s). Library preparation was by the immunoSEQ multiplex PCR assay. A mixture of 60 forward primers for TCR Vbeta segments and 13 reverse primers for TCR Jbeta segments was used in the multiplex PCR. The table comes from immuneACCESS by way of TCRdb, which keeps in-frame sequences with V and J called. Part of the clones is missing from these tables; in studies checked, under half for an unresolved V gene and the rest for unknown reasons. This sample holds about 82,000 clones; approximately 74% were observed only once. Of the sample, 6% to 8% falls within the top ten clones. Sequencing was done on a sample of PBMCs. Every receptor here comes from a woman in her forties or fifties in good health and CMV-seropositive.

The chain combines TRBV28 with TRBJ2-2, with D unresolved. Germline V CDR1 and CDR2: MDHEN, SYDVKM. The CDR3 has 18 amino acids. The V and J ends lost 2 bases and 6 bases respectively, with 22 bases between them. CDR3 loop: CASSLMTVRGKKSGELFF. The CDR3 DNA follows: TGTGCCAGCAGTTTAATGACGGTCCGAGGAAAAAAGTCCGGGGAGCTGTTTTTT.

This rearrangement joins TRBV11-1 to TRBJ2-7; 8 bases match TRBD1. V was clipped by 5 bases and J by 6 bases; unmatched bases: 6. The CDR3 length is 13 residues. Germline assignment: CDR1 SGHAT and CDR2 FQDESV (reference sequence). CDR3 sequence reads: CASSMDRVLEQYF. CDR3 in DNA: TGTGCCAGCAGCATGGACAGGGTGCTCGAGCAGTACTTC. Drawing the rest from reference TRBV11-1 and TRBJ2-7, the complete variable domain is EAEVAQSPRYKITEKSQAVAFWCDPISGHATLYWYRQILGQGPELLVQFQDESVVDDSQLPKDRFSAERLKGVDSTLKIQPAELGDSAMYLCASSMDRVLEQYFGPGTRLTVT.

The chain is built from TRBV5-1 and TRBJ2-1; possibly TRBD2 for D (5 bases). Germline V gene data show CDR1 as SGHRS and CDR2 as YFSETQ. The germline V and J ends were trimmed by 1 base and 8 bases, with 7 bases remaining between them. This CDR3 contains 12 residues. For the CDR3, the DNA is TGCGCCAGCAGCTTGAATAGCGATGAGCAGTTCTTC. Protein sequence: CASSLNSDEQFF. The full variable domain, with the rest looked up from reference TRBV5-1 and TRBJ2-1, is KAGVTQTPRYLIKTRGQQVTLSCSPISGHRSVSWYQQTPGQGLQFLFEYFSETQRNKGNFPGRFSGRQFSNSRSEMNVSTLELGDSALYLCASSLNSDEQFFGPGTRLTVL.

The gene calls are TRBV7-9 and TRBJ1-2; D is possibly TRBD1 (6 bases). V shed 2 bases and J shed 1 base, with 14 bases lying between them. CDR1 and CDR2 from the germline V gene are SEHNR and FQNEAQ (reference sequence). This CDR3 has 16 residues. CDR3 amino acids: CASSLRQDKFNYGYTF. The CDR3 region has the DNA TGTGCCAGCAGCTTACGACAGGACAAGTTTAACTATGGCTACACCTTC.

V usage is TRBV27 and J usage is TRBJ1-5, with D perhaps matching TRBD1 (6 bases). Germline loops: CDR1 MNHEY, CDR2 SMNVEV (reference sequence). V was cut by 1 base and J by 4 bases, with 11 bases left in between. The CDR3 sequence is 15 residues long. The CDR3 DNA sequence: TGTGCCAGCAGTTTATTCCAGGGGTGGAATCAGCCCCAGCATTTT. Amino acids: CASSLFQGWNQPQHF.

V and J are TRBV28 and TRBJ1-2; D is possibly TRBD1 (6 bases). V lost 6 bases, J lost 8 bases, and 16 bases lay in between. Germline CDR1 is MDHEN and CDR2 is SYDVKM. CDR3 length: 13 residues. CDR3 sequence (DNA): TGTGCCAGCAGCAGGGGAGCCCCCGGGGGCTACACCTTC. Translation gives CASSRGAPGGYTF.

V usage is TRBV30 and J usage is TRBJ2-6; TRBD1 is a possible D gene (5 bases). The CDR3 covers 19 residues. The germline V gene encodes CDR1 GTSNPN and CDR2 SVGIG (reference sequence). Trimming cost V 0 bases and J 0 bases, with 18 bases left between them. Here the CDR3 DNA reads TGTGCCTGGAGTGTACAACGTCAGGGTCTTCTCTCTGGGGCCAACGTCCTGACTTTC. Its translation is CAWSVQRQGLLSGANVLTF. Looking up the rest from reference TRBV30 and TRBJ2-6 gives the full variable domain: SQTIHQWPATLVQPVGSPLSLECTVEGTSNPNLYWYRQAAGRGLQLLFYSVGIGQISSEVPQNLSASRPQDRQFILSSKKLLLSDSGFYLCAWSVQRQGLLSGANVLTFGAGSRLTVL.

This chain connects TRBV30 to TRBJ2-1; 9 nucleotides align to TRBD1. J was trimmed by 5 bases and V by 3 bases; bases with no gene match: 8. Germline loops: CDR1 GTSNPN, CDR2 SVGIG (reference sequence). The CDR3 is made up of 15 amino acids. The chain's CDR3 is CAWSNRDRDDNEQFF. CDR3 DNA: TGTGCCTGGAGCAACCGGGACAGGGACGACAATGAGCAGTTCTTC.